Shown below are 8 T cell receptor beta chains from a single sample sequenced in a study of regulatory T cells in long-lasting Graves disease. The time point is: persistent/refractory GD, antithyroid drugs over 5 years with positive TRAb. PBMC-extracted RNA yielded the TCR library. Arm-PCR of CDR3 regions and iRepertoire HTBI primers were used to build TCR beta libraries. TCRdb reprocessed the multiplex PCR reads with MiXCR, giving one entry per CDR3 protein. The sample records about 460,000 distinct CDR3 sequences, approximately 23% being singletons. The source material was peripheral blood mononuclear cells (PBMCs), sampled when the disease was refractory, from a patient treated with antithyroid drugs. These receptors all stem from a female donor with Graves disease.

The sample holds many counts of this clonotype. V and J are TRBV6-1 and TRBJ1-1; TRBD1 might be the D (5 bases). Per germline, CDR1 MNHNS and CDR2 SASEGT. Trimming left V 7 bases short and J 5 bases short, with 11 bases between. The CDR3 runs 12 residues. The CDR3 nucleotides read TGTGCCAGCACGGCAGGGCAAACTGAAGCTTTCTTT. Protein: CASTAGQTEAFF.

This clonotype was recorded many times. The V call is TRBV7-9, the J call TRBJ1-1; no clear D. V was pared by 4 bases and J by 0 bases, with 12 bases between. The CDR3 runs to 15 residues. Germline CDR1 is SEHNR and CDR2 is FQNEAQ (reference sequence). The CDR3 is CASSSRGDMNTEAFF. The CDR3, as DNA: TGTGCCAGCAGCTCCCGGGGAGACATGAACACTGAAGCTTTCTTT.

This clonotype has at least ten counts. Here the CDR3 DNA reads TGTGCCAGCAGTTCTCAACCGGGACATCGCATCCTGGAGTACGAGCAGTACTTC. This translates into CASSSQPGHRILEYEQYF. The chain combines TRBV28 with TRBJ2-7; a weak D match, TRBD1 (6 bases). The ends were cut back, 4 bases at V and 4 bases at J, with 26 bases in the middle. CDR3 length: 18 residues. Per the germline V gene, CDR1 is MDHEN and CDR2 is SYDVKM.

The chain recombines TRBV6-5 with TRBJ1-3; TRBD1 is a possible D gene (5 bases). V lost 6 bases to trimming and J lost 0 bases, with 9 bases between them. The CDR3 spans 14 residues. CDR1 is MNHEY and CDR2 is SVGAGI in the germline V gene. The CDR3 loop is CASRYRISGNTIYF. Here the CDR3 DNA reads TGTGCCAGCAGGTACAGGATCTCTGGAAACACCATATATTTT.

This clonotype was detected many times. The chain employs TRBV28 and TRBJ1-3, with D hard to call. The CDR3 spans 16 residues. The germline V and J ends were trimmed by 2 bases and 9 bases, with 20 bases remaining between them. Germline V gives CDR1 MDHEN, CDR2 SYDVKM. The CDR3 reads CASSLGSAFPRGTIYF. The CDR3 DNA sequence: TGTGCCAGCAGTTTAGGGAGCGCGTTTCCACGGGGCACCATATATTTT.

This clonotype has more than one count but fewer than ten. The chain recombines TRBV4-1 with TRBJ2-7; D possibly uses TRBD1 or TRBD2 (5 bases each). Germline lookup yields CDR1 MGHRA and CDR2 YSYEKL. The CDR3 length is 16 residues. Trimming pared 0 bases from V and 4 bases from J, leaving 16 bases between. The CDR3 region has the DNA TGCGCCAGCAGCCAAGATGAGACAAGGGACGGTTACGAGCAGTACTTC. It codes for CASSQDETRDGYEQYF.

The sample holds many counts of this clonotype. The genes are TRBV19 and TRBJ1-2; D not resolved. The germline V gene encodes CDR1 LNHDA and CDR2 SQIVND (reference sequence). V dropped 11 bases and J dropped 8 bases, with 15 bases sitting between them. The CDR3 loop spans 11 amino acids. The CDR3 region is CAAGNARGYTF. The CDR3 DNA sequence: TGTGCCGCCGGCAACGCCAGGGGCTACACCTTC.

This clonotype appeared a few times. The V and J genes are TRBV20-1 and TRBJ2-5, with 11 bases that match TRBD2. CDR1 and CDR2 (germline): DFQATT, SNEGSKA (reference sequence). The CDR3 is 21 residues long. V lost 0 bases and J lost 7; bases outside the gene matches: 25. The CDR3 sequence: CSARDLLKGLAGAIRVGTQYF. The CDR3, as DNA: TGCAGTGCTAGAGATCTACTGAAAGGACTAGCGGGCGCGATACGGGTCGGGACCCAGTACTTC.